The present entry profiles one TCR beta chain with its context. Antigen: not known. This specimen comes from a study of cytomegalovirus exposure and HLA in healthy donors. Study overall: The 120 or so validation repertoires, a later analysis reported, used the same platform as the approximately 650 first-cohort repertoires. Study-level results: Specificity for CMV antigens was confirmed in vitro for a few of the CMV-associated chains. Cytomegalovirus-associated TCR beta chains were listed, numbering roughly 150.

The V end lost 4 bases, the J end lost 4 bases, and 13 bases lay between the germline ends. The CDR3 runs 13 residues. Germline V gene lookup returns CDR1 GTSNPN and CDR2 SVGIG (reference sequence). Profiled with immunoSEQ multiplex PCR; TCRdb holds only in-frame clones, not every one. The table shows around 99,000 clones, with about 88% occurring only once. The donors were part of the validation cohort of 120 subjects. That cohort was separate from the first cohort, which comprised under 750 subjects. The clonotype comes from a woman aged 18-29 years in good health and CMV-seronegative. The chain couples TRBV30 to TRBJ1-1, with D maybe TRBD1 (5 bases). The specimen was PBMCs. The CDR3 nucleotides are TGTGCCTGGACCGAACACGGGGGCACTGAAGCTTTCTTT. It encodes CAWTEHGGTEAFF.